A single sample is the source of the 3 T cell receptor beta chains below, sequenced in a study of Tregs in tolerant kidney transplant recipients (dated by TCRdb to between 2018 and 2021). Transplants used related donors with nonmyeloablative bone marrow transplantation; mixed chimerism was transient in the human trials. Library construction relied on the immunoSEQ multiplex PCR assay. TCRdb limited this immuneACCESS table to in-frame rearrangements with V and J called. A share of clones is missing; checked studies link under half to unresolved V genes, and the rest is unexplained. This sample gives some 56,000 clones in total; around 90% of them show up just once. Of the sample, roughly 15% falls within the top ten clones. Here the sequenced sample was CD8+ T cells from blood (PBMCs), taken 24 months after the transplant. All receptors come from a human patient who received a combined kidney and bone marrow transplant. Some T cells may have been brought in with the graft after a transplant.

This chain uses TRBV4-3 with TRBJ2-7; D may be TRBD2 (6 bases). The V gene's germline CDR1 is LGHNA and CDR2 YSLEER. V lost 0 bases and J lost 2, with 17 bases in between. The CDR3 runs 17 residues. CDR3 DNA sequence: TGCGCCAGCAGCCAAGATGTGGGGCCCGGGAGTCCCTACGAGCAGTACTTC. This gives the protein CASSQDVGPGSPYEQYF.

The chain is built from TRBV7-9 and TRBJ2-7, with TRBD2 as a possible D gene (5 bases). V lost 5 bases and J lost 6, with 20 bases in between. This CDR3 spans 15 amino acids. Germline CDR1 SEHNR, CDR2 FQNEAQ (reference sequence). This chain's CDR3 is CASSEADSAYGEQYF. CDR3 nucleotide sequence: TGTGCCAGCAGCGAAGCGGATTCAGCCTACGGCGAGCAGTACTTC.

V usage is TRBV5-6 and J usage is TRBJ1-1; possible D gene TRBD1, 6 bases. Germline values: CDR1 SGHDT, CDR2 YYEEEE. Trimming took 2 bases from V and 1 from J, leaving 15 bases between them. The CDR3 is 16 amino acids. CDR3 sequence (DNA): TGTGCCAGCAGCTTCGGGTACAGGGAGACGAACACTGAAGCTTTCTTT. Its protein is CASSFGYRETNTEAFF.